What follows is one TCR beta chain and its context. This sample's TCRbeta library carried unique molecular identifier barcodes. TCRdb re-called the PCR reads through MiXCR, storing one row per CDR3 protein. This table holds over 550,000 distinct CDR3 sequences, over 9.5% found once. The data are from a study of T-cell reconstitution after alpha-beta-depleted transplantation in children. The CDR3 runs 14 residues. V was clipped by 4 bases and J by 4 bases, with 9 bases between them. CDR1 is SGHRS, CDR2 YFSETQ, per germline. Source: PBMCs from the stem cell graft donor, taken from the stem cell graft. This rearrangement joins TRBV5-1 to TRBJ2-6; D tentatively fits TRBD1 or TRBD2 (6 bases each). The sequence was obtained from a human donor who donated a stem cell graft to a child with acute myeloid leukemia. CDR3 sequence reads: CASSRGHGANVLTF. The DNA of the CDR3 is TGCGCCAGCAGCCGGGGGCACGGGGCCAACGTCCTGACTTTC. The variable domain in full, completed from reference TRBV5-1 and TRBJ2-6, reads KAGVTQTPRYLIKTRGQQVTLSCSPISGHRSVSWYQQTPGQGLQFLFEYFSETQRNKGNFPGRFSGRQFSNSRSEMNVSTLELGDSALYLCASSRGHGANVLTFGAGSRLTVL.